Following are 26 T cell receptor delta chains from one sample sequenced in a study of gamma-delta chains in newborns, infants, children. TCRdb used CATT to re-call clones from the reads. The sample holds about 6,100 delta-chain clones, approximately 2.4% seen once. Sequenced sample: blood. These receptors originate from a child who was a newborn, infant or young child, either healthy, febrile or measles-vaccinated (not recorded which).

This clone was detected only a few times. This may stem from a read error, because a much larger clone lies one nucleotide away. This specimen includes other DNA sequences encoding the same CDR3. The chain recombines TRDV2 with TRDJ3; D unclear. From germline, CDR1 is GEAIGNYY and CDR2 EKD. Trimming cost V 1 base and J 4 bases, with 13 bases left between them. This CDR3 has 17 amino acids. The CDR3 reads CACDTIGSSWDTRQMFF. The CDR3 DNA reads as TGTGCCTGTGACACTATTGGGAGCTCTTGGGACACCCGACAGATGTTTTTC.

This clone is medium-sized (0.01 to 0.1%) in the sample. Other DNA sequences in this specimen translate into the identical CDR3. The rearrangement links TRDV2 to TRDJ3; 11 bases match TRDD3. CDR3 size: 19 residues. Germline V lookup: CDR1 GEAIGNYY, CDR2 EKD. J lost 4 bases, V lost 0 bases, and 7 bases had no gene match. This CDR3 is CACDTVLGDTRWDTRQMFF. The CDR3 coding sequence is TGTGCCTGTGACACCGTTTTGGGGGATACGCGGTGGGACACCCGACAGATGTTTTTC.

A note on this clone: This same CDR3 is encoded by further DNA sequences in the sample. V is TRDV2 and J is TRDJ3; 9 nucleotides agree with TRDD3. V lost 0 bases, J lost 0 bases, and 5 bases stayed unmatched. The CDR3 covers 19 residues. Germline loops: CDR1 GEAIGNYY, CDR2 EKD. The CDR3 spells CACDTVGIRSSWDTRQMFF. The CDR3 nucleotides read TGTGCCTGTGACACCGTGGGGATACGCAGCTCCTGGGACACCCGACAGATGTTTTTC.

In the case of this clone: For this DNA, TCRdb reports the protein of a much larger clone, which diverges at residue 11, most likely from a read error; the protein presented here is translated directly from the DNA. This chain uses TRDV2 with TRDJ1; D unclear. CDR3 length equals 16 residues. V was pared by 1 base and J by 3 bases, with 17 bases between. CDR1 is GEAIGNYY, CDR2 EKD, per germline. The DNA for the CDR3 is TGTGCCTGTGACACGCTGGCAACTAAGGCCGCCGATAAACTCATCTTT. The encoded protein is CACDTLATKAADKLIF.

No call was made for the V gene; the J gene is TRDJ3; the table names TRDD3, a call not compared with the DNA. The CDR3 sequence is 20 residues long. The CDR3 sequence is CACDTVLGDISSWDTRQMFF. DNA for the CDR3: TGTGCCTGTGACACCGTACTGGGGGATATTAGCTCCTGGGACACCCGACAGATGTTTTTC.

This clone was counted between two and nine times. Other DNA sequences in this sample translate to the same CDR3. This sequence joins TRDV2 and TRDJ3; TRDD3 aligns across 12 bases. Looked up from germline, CDR1 is GEAIGNYY and CDR2 is EKD. V lost 0 bases and J lost 0; bases outside the gene matches: 8. The CDR3 is 21 amino acids. The DNA of the CDR3 is TGTGCCTGTGACACCGTACTGGGGGATACCCAGTTCTCCTGGGACACCCGACAGATGTTTTTC. This gives the protein CACDTVLGDTQFSWDTRQMFF.

This clone was observed a handful of times. Other DNA sequences of this sample code for an identical CDR3. V is TRDV1 and J is TRDJ1, with no clear D. Germline-derived CDR1 and CDR2 are TSWWSYY and QGS. The V and J ends lost 0 bases and 0 bases respectively, with 14 bases between them. The CDR3 runs to 17 residues. DNA of the CDR3: TGTGCTCTTGGGGAACTGGAACCCTCCAGGTACACCGATAAACTCATCTTT. Translated: CALGELEPSRYTDKLIF.

In this sample, this clone turned up a few times. Other DNA sequences in this specimen translate into the identical CDR3. The rearrangement links TRDV2 to TRDJ3; D gene ambiguous. Looked up from germline, CDR1 is GEAIGNYY and CDR2 is EKD. CDR3 size: 17 residues. Deletions cut 0 bases from V and 0 bases from J, with 8 bases between. DNA of the CDR3: TGTGCCTGTGACACCCCCCTGAGCTCCTGGGACACCCGACAGATGTTTTTC. Its protein is CACDTPLSSWDTRQMFF.

A remark on this clone: Given a far larger clone just one base away, this is likely a sequencing read error. The J gene was identified as TRDJ3, and no V gene was called; no DNA check was done on the table's D call, TRDD3. The CDR3 consists of 20 residues. The CDR3 sequence: CACDRTYWGRSSWDTRQMFF. The CDR3 DNA follows: TGTGCCTGTGACCGGACGTACTGGGGTCGGAGCTCCTGGGACACCCGACAGATGTTTTTC.

V and J are TRDV2 and TRDJ3; 13 bases are shared with TRDD3. Germline CDR1 is GEAIGNYY and CDR2 is EKD. This CDR3 is 22 amino acids long. The J segment lost 0 bases and the V segment lost 0 bases, leaving 10 bases of the junction unmatched. CDR3 bases: TGTGCCTGTGACACCACCCTTACTGGGGGATACGCTCACTCCTGGGACACCCGACAGATGTTTTTC. Amino acids: CACDTTLTGGYAHSWDTRQMFF.

This clone occurred a few times. TCRdb's protein and the DNA translation differ at residue 8; the protein here comes from the DNA. J is TRDJ2 and V is TRDV2; possibly TRDD3 for D (6 bases). Germline CDR1 is GEAIGNYY and CDR2 is EKD. Trimming shortened V by 0 bases and J by 1 base, and 14 bases separated the two germline ends. The CDR3 totals 17 residues. Here the CDR3 reads CACDTLGATFLTAQLFF. CDR3 nucleotides: TGTGCCTGTGACACCTTGGGGGCTACCTTTTTGACAGCACAACTCTTCTTT.

The rearrangement links TRDV2 to TRDJ3; possible D gene TRDD3, 5 bases. Germline V lookup: CDR1 GEAIGNYY, CDR2 EKD. The CDR3 has 17 amino acids. V lost 2 bases and J lost 1, with 11 bases in between. CDR3 amino acids: CACDRAWGSWDTRQMFF. The CDR3, as DNA: TGTGCCTGTGACAGAGCTTGGGGATCCTGGGACACCCGACAGATGTTTTTC.

Comments on this clone: Translating this DNA gives a protein that differs at residue 6 from the TCRdb one, which belongs to a much larger clone; a read error is likely, and the protein shown is this translation. The rearrangement joins TRDV2 to TRDJ3; weak D call: TRDD3 (5 bases). V was pared by 0 bases and J by 0 bases, with 8 bases between. The CDR3 consists of 17 residues. CDR1 GEAIGNYY and CDR2 EKD come from the germline V gene. The CDR3 sequence: CACDTLGSSWDTRQMFF. The CDR3 region has the DNA TGTGCCTGTGACACCTTGGGGAGCTCCTGGGACACCCGACAGATGTTTTTC.

The chain joins TRDV2 to TRDJ1; TRDD3 agrees at 10 bases. Germline assignment: CDR1 GEAIGNYY and CDR2 EKD. The CDR3 sequence is 14 residues long. Trimming at V came to 7 bases and at J to 2 bases, leaving 6 bases not matched to a gene. DNA for the CDR3: TGTGCCTGCGGCCTACTGGGGGATACCGATAAACTCATCTTT. Protein sequence: CACGLLGDTDKLIF.

A word on this clone: The protein TCRdb lists belongs to a much larger clone and differs from this DNA's translation at residue 16, which points to a read error; the protein shown is made from the DNA. V usage is TRDV2 and J usage is TRDJ3, with a possible D match to TRDD3 (5 bases). The CDR3 loop spans 18 amino acids. Germline CDR1 and CDR2: GEAIGNYY and EKD. The CDR3 nucleotides read TGTGCCTGTGACAGAGTGGGACCGAGCTCCTGGGACACCCGACAGGTGTTTTTC. The encoded protein is CACDRVGPSSWDTRQVFF.

As regards this clone: A read error likely explains why the TCRdb protein, taken from a much larger clone, differs from this DNA's translation at residue 4; the protein shown is translated from the DNA. V gene TRDV2 combines with J gene TRDJ3; 7 bases map to TRDD3. Per germline, CDR1 GEAIGNYY and CDR2 EKD. The CDR3 runs 18 residues. The CDR3 DNA reads as TGTGCCTGTGGCACCACTGGGGCCGTTTCTTGGGACACCCGACAGATGTTTTTC. This translates into CACGTTGAVSWDTRQMFF.

This clone was counted a few times. Since a much larger clone is just one base distant, this may be a read error. The same CDR3 can be traced to other DNA sequences in this sample. V is TRDV2 and J is TRDJ1; 9 nucleotides match TRDD3. The CDR3 runs to 15 residues. Germline CDR1 is GEAIGNYY and CDR2 is EKD. V shed 4 bases and J 4 bases; nucleotides not matched to a gene: 9. The CDR3 sequence: CACDFLLGESDKLIF. The CDR3 DNA reads TGTGCCTGTGATTTCCTACTGGGGGAGAGCGATAAACTCATCTTT.

This clone was seen a few times. TCRdb shows a much larger clone's protein in place of this DNA's translation, and the two differ at residue 3, likely through a read error; the protein shown is translated from the DNA. The genes are TRDV2 and TRDJ3; 7 nucleotides agree with TRDD3. The CDR3 length is 18 residues. Germline V gene data show CDR1 as GEAIGNYY and CDR2 as EKD. The CDR3 nucleotides are TGTGCCCGTGACACCGTGTGGGGGAGCTCCTGGGACACCCGACAGATGTTTTTC. The encoded protein is CARDTVWGSSWDTRQMFF.

This clone was counted between two and nine times. The chain is built from TRDV2 and TRDJ3; 11 positions agree with TRDD3. This CDR3 is built from 19 residues. CDR1 GEAIGNYY and CDR2 EKD come from the germline V gene. J lost 1 base, V lost 4 bases, and 8 bases had no gene match. The chain's CDR3 is CACDSLGDTGSWDTRQMFF. In DNA form, the CDR3 reads TGTGCCTGTGATTCCCTGGGGGATACAGGGTCCTGGGACACCCGACAGATGTTTTTC.

This clone was seen only a few times. A read error is possible here, since a much larger clone lies one base away. Different DNA sequences within this sample yield the same CDR3. The chain combines TRDV2 with TRDJ3; D unresolved. CDR1 is GEAIGNYY, CDR2 EKD, per germline. This CDR3 is built from 17 residues. The ends were cut back, 1 base at V and 2 bases at J, with 11 bases in the middle. In DNA, the CDR3 is TGTGCCTGTGACACGCTCCGCGGAACCTGGGACACCCGACAGATGTTTTTC. It specifies CACDTLRGTWDTRQMFF.

This clone was seen a handful of times. This DNA's translation differs at residue 10 from TCRdb's protein, which comes from a much larger clone; a read error is likely, and the protein shown is translated from the DNA. Other DNA sequences in the same sample also yield this CDR3. The V gene is TRDV2, the J gene TRDJ3; 11 bases are shared with TRDD3. This CDR3 region has 18 residues. Germline CDR1 reads GEAIGNYY; CDR2 reads EKD. The J segment lost 3 bases and the V segment lost 1 base, leaving 4 bases of the junction unmatched. CDR3: CACDTGGYGYWDTRQMFF. Here the CDR3 DNA reads TGTGCCTGTGACACTGGGGGATACGGATACTGGGACACCCGACAGATGTTTTTC.

There are a few counts of this clone. It may be a read error: a sequence one base away is much more abundant. This same CDR3 is encoded by further DNA sequences in the sample. The gene calls are TRDV2 and TRDJ3; 7 bases map to TRDD3. Germline CDR1 GEAIGNYY, CDR2 EKD. V trimming: 2 bases; J trimming: 0 bases; junction bases outside the gene matches: 12. The CDR3 covers 20 residues. The CDR3: CACDSTGGYESSWDTRQMFF. Here the CDR3 DNA reads TGTGCCTGTGACAGTACTGGAGGATACGAGAGCTCCTGGGACACCCGACAGATGTTTTTC.

This clone is labeled large. J is TRDJ1 and V is TRDV2; D is ambiguous. V lost 1 base to trimming and J lost 0 bases, with 8 bases between them. Looked up from germline, CDR1 is GEAIGNYY and CDR2 is EKD. CDR3 size: 14 residues. CDR3 sequence reads: CACDTILYTDKLIF. CDR3 bases: TGTGCCTGTGACACAATACTGTACACCGATAAACTCATCTTT.

In the case of this clone: Other DNA sequences in the sample encode the same CDR3. The chain carries TRDV2 and TRDJ3; D might be TRDD3 (5 bases). Per the germline V gene, CDR1 is GEAIGNYY and CDR2 is EKD. This CDR3 is built from 17 residues. The ends were cut back, 0 bases at V and 2 bases at J, with 10 bases in the middle. The CDR3 loop is CACDTAGGTWDTRQMFF. The CDR3 DNA reads TGTGCCTGTGACACCGCGGGGGGTACCTGGGACACCCGACAGATGTTTTTC.

On this clone: The translation of this DNA and the TCRdb protein of a much larger clone differ at residue 10, probably owing to a read error; the protein shown here is translated from the DNA. The chain is built from TRDV2 and TRDJ2; TRDD3 aligns across 8 bases. CDR1 GEAIGNYY and CDR2 EKD come from the germline V gene. The CDR3 runs 14 residues. CDR3 sequence reads: CACDTWGMTEQLFF. The CDR3 DNA follows: TGTGCCTGTGACACCTGGGGGATGACAGAACAACTCTTCTTT.

This clone has more than one count but fewer than ten. This chain joins TRDV2 and TRDJ3; 9 bases align to TRDD3. V trimming: 2 bases; J trimming: 0 bases; junction bases outside the gene matches: 10. The CDR3 is 20 residues long. In germline, CDR1 is GEAIGNYY, CDR2 EKD. As DNA, the CDR3 is TGTGCCTGTGACAAACTGGGGGACTCCCCAAGCTCCTGGGACACCCGACAGATGTTTTTC. This codes for CACDKLGDSPSSWDTRQMFF.